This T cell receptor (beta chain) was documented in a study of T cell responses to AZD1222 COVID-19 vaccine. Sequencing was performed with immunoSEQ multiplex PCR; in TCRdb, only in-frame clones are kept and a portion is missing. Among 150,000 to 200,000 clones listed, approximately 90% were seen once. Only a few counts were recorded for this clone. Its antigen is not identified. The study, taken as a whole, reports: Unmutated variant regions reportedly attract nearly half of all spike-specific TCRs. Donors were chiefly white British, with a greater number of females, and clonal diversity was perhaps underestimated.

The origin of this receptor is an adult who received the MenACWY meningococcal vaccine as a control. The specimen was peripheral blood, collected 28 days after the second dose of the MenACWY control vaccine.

The CDR3 here is CSVGDSRYNEQFF. The CDR3 region has the DNA TGCAGCGTTGGAGACAGTCGCTACAATGAGCAGTTCTTC. This chain uses TRBV29-1 with TRBJ2-1, with D maybe TRBD1 (5 bases). Deletions cut 4 bases from V and 3 bases from J, with 10 bases between. Per germline, CDR1 SQVTM and CDR2 ANQGSEA. The length of the CDR3 is 13 residues.